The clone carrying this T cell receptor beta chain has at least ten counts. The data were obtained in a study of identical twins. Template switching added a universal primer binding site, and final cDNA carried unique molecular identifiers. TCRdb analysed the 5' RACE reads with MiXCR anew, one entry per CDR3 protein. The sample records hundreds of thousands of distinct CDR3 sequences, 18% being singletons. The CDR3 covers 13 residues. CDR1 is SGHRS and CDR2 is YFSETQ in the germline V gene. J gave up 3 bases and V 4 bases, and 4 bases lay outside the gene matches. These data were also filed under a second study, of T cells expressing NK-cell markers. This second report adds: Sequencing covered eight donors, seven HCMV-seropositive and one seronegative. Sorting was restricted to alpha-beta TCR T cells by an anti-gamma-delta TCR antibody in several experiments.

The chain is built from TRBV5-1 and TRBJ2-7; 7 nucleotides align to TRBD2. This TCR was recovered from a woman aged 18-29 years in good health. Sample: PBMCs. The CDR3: CASSGTTLYEQYF. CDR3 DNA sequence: TGCGCCAGCAGCGGGACTACCCTCTACGAGCAGTACTTC.